These T cell receptor beta chains were read from a single sample in a study of blood T cells in healthy people across ages. TCRdb re-called the 5' RACE reads through MiXCR, storing one row per CDR3 protein. The sample contains about 540,000 distinct CDR3 sequences, under 30% of which appear only once. These data also featured in a second study, about T cells of mothers and their children.

Material for sequencing was blood. The receptors shown here come from a boy aged 5-17 years in good health. CDR3s include the opening cysteine and the closing phenylalanine or tryptophan. D genes are given only for firm matches. The listing skips clone size in some rows; elsewhere it reads once, few, many or a size class.

abundance	v_gene	j_gene	d_gene	CDR3nt	CDR3aa
NA	TRBV29-1	TRBJ2-7	TRBD1	TGCAGCGTGGGGGACAGGGGTTTCTACGAGCAGTACTTC	CSVGDRGFYEQYF
NA	TRBV6-6	TRBJ2-7	NA	TGTGCCAGCAGTTACGCCGAGACGCCAACCTACGAGCAGTACTTC	CASSYAETPTYEQYF
NA	TRBV7-6	TRBJ2-7	TRBD2	TGTGCCAGCAGCCGTACTAGCGGGGCGTCCTACGAGCAGTACTTC	CASSRTSGASYEQYF
NA	TRBV7-2	TRBJ2-2	NA	TGTGCCAGCAGTTCACAGACAGTAACTAACACCGGGGAGCTGTTTTTT	CASSSQTVTNTGELFF
NA	TRBV7-9	TRBJ2-5	TRBD2	TGTGCCAGCAGCTTTAGCGGGAGTGAGGCTCCAGAGACCCAGTACTTC	CASSFSGSEAPETQYF
few	TRBV28	TRBJ1-5	NA	TGTGCCAGCAGTCCGATGCCGCATGCTGGTAGTCAGCCCCAGCATTTT	CASSPMPHAGSQPQHF
NA	TRBV6-5	TRBJ2-1	TRBD2	TGTGCCAGCAGTACCCGGACTAGCGGGAAGAATGAGCAGTTCTTC	CASSTRTSGKNEQFF
NA	TRBV7-9	TRBJ2-7	TRBD1	TGTGCCAGCAGCTTCCGGGACAGGGCCTACGAGCAGTACTTC	CASSFRDRAYEQYF
NA	TRBV20-1	TRBJ2-3	NA	TGCAGTGCTAGACCTAGCACAGATACGCAGTATTTT	CSARPSTDTQYF
NA	TRBV20-1	TRBJ2-6	NA	TGCAGTGCCGTGGGACATAGCCCTGGGGCCAACGTCCTGACTTTC	CSAVGHSPGANVLTF
NA	TRBV28	TRBJ2-4	NA	TGTGCCAGCAGTTCAAGTCCGGCCGTCGGGTCTGAGGCCAAAAACATTCAGTACTTC	CASSSSPAVGSEAKNIQYF
few	TRBV25-1	TRBJ2-5	NA	TGTGCCAGCAGTGAATCCGCTGGGCGGAAGACCCAGTACTTC	CASSESAGRKTQYF
NA	TRBV5-1	TRBJ2-7	NA	TGCGCCAGCAGCGCGGTCATAAGGGGGACCCACGAGCAGTACTTC	CASSAVIRGTHEQYF
NA	TRBV5-1	TRBJ2-1	NA	TGCGCCAGCAGCAATACACCGGGCACAGTGGTGAATGAGCAGTTCTTC	CASSNTPGTVVNEQFF
few	TRBV4-3	TRBJ2-3	NA	TGCGCCAGCAGCCAAGACTTGTCCATTGAGGGGCCGAGAGATACGCAGTATTTT	CASSQDLSIEGPRDTQYF
few	TRBV29-1	TRBJ2-5	NA	TGCAACGAACTATGTTCCCCCAGTGAGACCCAGTACTTC	CNELCSPSETQYF
few	TRBV7-6	TRBJ2-5	TRBD1	TGTGCCAGCAGCGAAATGACAGGGCAAGAGACCCAGTACTTC	CASSEMTGQETQYF
NA	TRBV27	TRBJ2-3	NA	TGTGCCAGCAGTTCAGGGGTTACGGATACGCAGTATTTT	CASSSGVTDTQYF
few	TRBV14	TRBJ1-4	NA	TGTGCCAGCAGCCGGAGACAAGATGAAAAACTGTTTTTT	CASSRRQDEKLFF
few	TRBV30	TRBJ2-2	NA	TGTGCCTGGAGTGTACGAGGAGGCACCGGGGAGCTGTTTTTT	CAWSVRGGTGELFF
NA	TRBV15	TRBJ2-1	TRBD2	TGTGCCACCAGCAGAGATCGACTAGCGATGGGCAATGAGCAGTTCTTC	CATSRDRLAMGNEQFF
few	TRBV7-2	TRBJ2-3	TRBD2	TGTGCCAGCAGTCCGAAGCCGGGACTAGCGGGAGGCAATACGCAGTATTTT	CASSPKPGLAGGNTQYF
few	TRBV18	TRBJ2-7	TRBD2	TGTGCCAGCTCATCGACTAGCGGGGCCTCCTACGAGCAGTACTTC	CASSSTSGASYEQYF
NA	TRBV20-1	TRBJ2-3	NA	TGCAGTGCTAGAGATAGCTCGACTAGGGAAGATACGCAGTATTTT	CSARDSSTREDTQYF
few	TRBV10-3	TRBJ1-1	NA	TGTGCCATCAGTGAGTTACCTCTGGGCGGGGCGAACACTGAAGCTTTCTTT	CAISELPLGGANTEAFF
NA	TRBV12-3/TRBV12-4	TRBJ2-1	TRBD1	TGTGCCAGCAGTTTTGACAGGGCGGGTGAGCAGTTCTTC	CASSFDRAGEQFF
many	TRBV9	TRBJ2-5	NA	TGTGCCAGCAGCGTAGGGCGGTGGGAGACCCAGTACTTC	CASSVGRWETQYF
NA	TRBV9	TRBJ1-1	NA	TGTGCCAGCAGCGTAGGGGGTGAGGGGTATGTTACTGAAGCTTTCTTT	CASSVGGEGYVTEAFF
NA	TRBV15	TRBJ2-3	NA	TGTGCCACCAGCGTTGCTAGCCCGCCCTATACGCAGTATTTT	CATSVASPPYTQYF
NA	TRBV20-1	TRBJ2-1	NA	TGCAGTGCTAGAGAAGATCTTTTCCCGTCATCCGGGACAACCTACAATGAGCAGTTCTTC	CSAREDLFPSSGTTYNEQFF
NA	TRBV9	TRBJ2-5	TRBD2	TGTGCCAGCAGCAGCGGGACTCAGTTTGGGGAGACCCAGTACTTC	CASSSGTQFGETQYF
NA	TRBV7-9	TRBJ2-5	NA	TGTGCCAGCACTGGGAGTGGGACCCAGTACTTC	CASTGSGTQYF
few	TRBV29-1	TRBJ2-5	NA	TGCAGCGTTGAAGGTCCTGCCGGGGAAGAGACCCAGTACTTC	CSVEGPAGEETQYF
few	TRBV20-1	TRBJ2-6	NA	TGCAGTGCTCAGGGGGCCAACGTCCTGACTTTC	CSAQGANVLTF
few	TRBV7-9	TRBJ2-4	TRBD1	TGTGCCAGCAGCCCACTAGGGACAGGGGGCATTGGGGCCAAAAACATTCAGTACTTC	CASSPLGTGGIGAKNIQYF
once	TRBV12-3/TRBV12-4	TRBJ2-7	TRBD1	TGTGCCAGCAGTTGGGCCCCGGGACAGGGCTACGAGCAGTACTTC	CASSWAPGQGYEQYF
few	TRBV28	TRBJ2-1	NA	TGTGCCAGCAGCTCGGTCTACAGTGAGCAGTTCTTC	CASSSVYSEQFF
NA	TRBV6-5	TRBJ2-7	TRBD2	TGTGCTAGCAGTTACGGGGCTAGCGGGAGAAACATCGGATACGAGCAGTACTTC	CASSYGASGRNIGYEQYF
NA	TRBV7-2	TRBJ1-2	NA	TGTGCCAGCACCAACGGCTATGGCTACACCTTC	CASTNGYGYTF
NA	TRBV7-2	TRBJ2-5	NA	TGTGCCAGCAGCGGAGAGGTGGGGGAGACCCAGTACTTC	CASSGEVGETQYF
NA	TRBV2	TRBJ2-5	NA	TGTGCCAGCAGTGTTCTCGGGGGAGGTAAAGAGACCCAGTACTTC	CASSVLGGGKETQYF
NA	TRBV20-1	TRBJ2-7	TRBD1	TGCAGTGCTCCGACAGGGGACTACGAGCAGTACTTC	CSAPTGDYEQYF
NA	TRBV2	TRBJ1-1	NA	TGTGCCAGCAGTCGGACAGACTACACTGAAGCTTTCTTT	CASSRTDYTEAFF
NA	TRBV20-1	TRBJ2-3	NA	TGCAGTGCTTGGAAACCAACGGGAGAGCGCACAGATACGCAGTATTTT	CSAWKPTGERTDTQYF
NA	TRBV24-1	TRBJ2-3	NA	TGTGCCACCAGTGATTTGCGGCAGTATTTT	CATSDLRQYF
few	TRBV2	TRBJ2-5	TRBD1	TGTGCCAGCAGTAAGGGACAGGCAGATATGGGGTTCTTC	CASSKGQADMGFF
few	TRBV7-9	TRBJ1-4	NA	TGTGCCAGCAGCTTACCCGAAGGAGAACTGTTTTTT	CASSLPEGELFF
NA	TRBV2	TRBJ2-4	NA	TGTGCCAGCGTTGGGGACATTCAGTACTTC	CASVGDIQYF